In this sample, the clone carrying this TCR beta chain turned up once. The data belong to a study of PD-L1 blockade in urothelial cancer. Study-level background: Investigators checked blood 3 weeks (second dose) and 6 weeks after treatment start. When blood samples were assessed, the median T cell count was about 130,000.

Samples were collected from each patient before treatment and during treatment. Each patient gave between 1 and 8 of them in total. Produced via immunoSEQ multiplex PCR; TCRdb's table is partial and in-frame only. This table has roughly 60,000 clones, around 79% appearing once. The J segment lost 6 bases and the V segment lost 3 bases, leaving 6 bases of the junction unmatched. Germline V gene lookup returns CDR1 SGHNT and CDR2 YYREEE (reference sequence). The CDR3 is made up of 15 amino acids. The receptor comes from a man aged 65-85 years with urothelial cancer. This chain joins TRBV5-4 and TRBJ2-2; 9 bases map to TRBD2. The source material was PBMCs, sampled around atezolizumab (anti-PD-L1) treatment. The CDR3 DNA reads TGTGCCAGCAGCTACCTAGCGGGGAGATCCGGGGAGCTGTTTTTT. It is translated as CASSYLAGRSGELFF.